This entry lists 8 T cell receptor beta chains sequenced from one sample in a study of regulatory T cells in long-lasting Graves disease. Indicated time point: newly diagnosed GD, antithyroid drugs for less than 3 months. There was RNA extracted from PBMCs, and the TCR library was made from it. For TCR beta, libraries came from iRepertoire HTBI primers and Arm-PCR of CDR3 regions. TCRdb fed the multiplex PCR reads into MiXCR, producing one record per CDR3 protein. Of hundreds of thousands of distinct CDR3 sequences in the sample, 15% to 20% are singletons; the top ten hold approximately 30%. These data are also associated with another study on T cells in Graves' hyperthyroidism and ophthalmopathy.

The material sequenced was peripheral blood mononuclear cells (PBMCs), taken at new diagnosis, from a patient treated with antithyroid drugs. The receptors derive from a man aged 40-55 years with Graves disease.

This clonotype was seen many times. The V and J genes are TRBV3-1 and TRBJ2-5; the match to TRBD2 covers 8 bases. J gave up 5 bases and V 4 bases, and 6 bases lay outside the gene matches. From germline, CDR1 is LGHDT and CDR2 YNNKEL (reference sequence). The CDR3 covers 14 residues. This CDR3 reads CASSPGLDEETQYF. The CDR3 coding sequence is TGTGCCAGCAGCCCGGGACTAGATGAGGAGACCCAGTACTTC.

The chain recombines TRBV7-9 with TRBJ2-5, with 10 bases that match TRBD1. The CDR3 sequence is 15 residues long. The germline gives CDR1 SEHNR, CDR2 FQNEAQ (reference sequence). Trimming cost V 5 bases and J 5 bases; bases outside gene matches: 8. In DNA form, the CDR3 reads TGTGCCAGCAGCCGGACAGGGGGTCTGTTGGAGACCCAGTACTTC. It translates to CASSRTGGLLETQYF.

This clonotype was found many times. The gene calls are TRBV6-1 and TRBJ2-7; 9 bases are shared with TRBD1. CDR3 length: 14 residues. Per germline, CDR1 MNHNS and CDR2 SASEGT. J was trimmed by 2 bases and V by 6 bases; bases with no gene match: 5. The DNA for the CDR3 is TGTGCCAGCAGGCCGGGACAGGGACCCTACGAGCAGTACTTC. Translated, it gives CASRPGQGPYEQYF.

The gene calls are TRBV18 and TRBJ1-1; D unresolved. This CDR3 has 14 amino acids. Trimming removed 4 bases from V and 0 bases from J, with 9 bases in between. Per the germline V gene, CDR1 is KGHSH and CDR2 is LQKENI. The CDR3, as DNA: TGTGCCAGCTCACGTTCGGCGGTGAACACTGAAGCTTTCTTT. This encodes CASSRSAVNTEAFF.

The rearrangement links TRBV4-2 to TRBJ2-7, with 9 nucleotides matching TRBD1. This CDR3 has 14 residues. V shed 5 bases and J 2 bases; nucleotides not matched to a gene: 4. Per the germline V gene, CDR1 is LGHNA and CDR2 is YNFKEQ. The CDR3 is CASSGQGLPYEQYF. The CDR3 DNA follows: TGTGCCAGCAGCGGACAGGGGTTACCCTACGAGCAGTACTTC.

At least ten counts were recorded for this clonotype. The chain employs TRBV10-3 and TRBJ1-2; possible D gene TRBD1, 5 bases. V shed 3 bases and J shed 3 bases, with 8 bases lying between them. The CDR3 consists of 13 residues. The germline V gene encodes CDR1 ENHRY and CDR2 SYGVKD. The CDR3 loop reads CAISEDRYYGYTF. The CDR3 DNA sequence: TGTGCCATCAGTGAAGACAGATACTATGGCTACACCTTC.

This clonotype was detected ten times or more. The genes are TRBV2 and TRBJ2-7; weak D call: TRBD2 (6 bases). The CDR3 covers 16 residues. Trimming took off 4 bases at V and 3 bases at J, with 19 bases between the two ends. Germline CDR1 SNHLY, CDR2 FYNNEI. The CDR3: CASSGSRRTTIYEQYF. The CDR3 DNA follows: TGTGCCAGCAGTGGATCCCGGAGGACTACTATCTACGAGCAGTACTTC.

The gene calls are TRBV7-2 and TRBJ2-2, with 7 bases that match TRBD2. The CDR3 length is 18 residues. Germline-derived CDR1 and CDR2 are SGHTA and FQGNSA. The trim removed 6 bases at V and 1 base at J, leaving 14 bases unmatched. In DNA form, the CDR3 reads TGTGCCAGCAGACCCTCCATAAGCGGGACGGGGAACACCGGGGAGCTGTTTTTT. Residues: CASRPSISGTGNTGELFF.